The T cell receptor beta chain under discussion was sequenced for a study of technical replicates of blood from a handful of donors. Here immunoSEQ multiplex PCR was the method, and the copy in TCRdb shows in-frame clones only, minus some. This table has tens of thousands of clones, about 81% appearing once. The V and J ends lost 1 base and 3 bases, in that order; junction bases with no gene match: 2. In germline, CDR1 is SSHAT, CDR2 FNYEAQ (reference sequence). This CDR3 contains 14 residues. The genes are TRBV7-7 and TRBJ2-5; 7 bases agree with TRBD2. This receptor was taken from a human donor in good health. Some clones in this sample may be carry-over from other donors' samples. Sequencing was done on a sample of PBMCs. The CDR3 sequence: CASSLDGGEETQYF. The CDR3, as DNA: TGTGCCAGCAGCTTAGATGGGGGGGAAGAGACCCAGTACTTC.